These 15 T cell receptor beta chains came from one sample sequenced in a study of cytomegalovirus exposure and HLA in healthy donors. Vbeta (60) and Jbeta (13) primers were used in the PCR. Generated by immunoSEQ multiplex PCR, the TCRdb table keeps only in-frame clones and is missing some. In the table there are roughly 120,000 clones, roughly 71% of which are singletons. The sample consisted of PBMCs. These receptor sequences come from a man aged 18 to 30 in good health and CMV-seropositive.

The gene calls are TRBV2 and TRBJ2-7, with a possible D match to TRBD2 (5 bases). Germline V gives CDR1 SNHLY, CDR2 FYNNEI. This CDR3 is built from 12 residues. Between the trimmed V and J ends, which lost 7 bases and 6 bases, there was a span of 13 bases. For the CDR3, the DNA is TGTGCCAGCAAGTTTGGACTTCTCGAGCAGTACTTC. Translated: CASKFGLLEQYF.

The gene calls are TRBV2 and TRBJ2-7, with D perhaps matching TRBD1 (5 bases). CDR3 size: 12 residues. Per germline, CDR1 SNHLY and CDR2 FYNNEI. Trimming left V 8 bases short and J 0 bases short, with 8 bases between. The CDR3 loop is CASAGYSYEQYF. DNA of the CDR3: TGTGCCAGCGCAGGGTACTCCTACGAGCAGTACTTC.

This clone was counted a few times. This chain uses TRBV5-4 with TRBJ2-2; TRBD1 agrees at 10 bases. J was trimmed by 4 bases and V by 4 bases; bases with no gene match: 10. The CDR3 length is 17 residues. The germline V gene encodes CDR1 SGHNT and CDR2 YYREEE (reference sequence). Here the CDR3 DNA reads TGTGCCAGCAGCACGGGACAGGGGAGTTTAGGCACCGGGGAGCTGTTTTTT. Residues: CASSTGQGSLGTGELFF.

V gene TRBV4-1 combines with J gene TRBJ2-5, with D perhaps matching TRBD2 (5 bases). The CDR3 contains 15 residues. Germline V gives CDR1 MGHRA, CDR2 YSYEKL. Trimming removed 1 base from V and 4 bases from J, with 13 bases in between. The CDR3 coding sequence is TGCGCCAGCAGCCAAGTTGAGGGATCCGCAGAGACCCAGTACTTC. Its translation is CASSQVEGSAETQYF.

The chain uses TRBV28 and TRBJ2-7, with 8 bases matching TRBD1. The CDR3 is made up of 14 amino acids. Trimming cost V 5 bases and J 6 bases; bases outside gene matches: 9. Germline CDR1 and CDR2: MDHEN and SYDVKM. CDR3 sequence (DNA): TGTGCCAGCAGTCTCAGGGGGCGCGTTTCCGAGCAGTACTTC. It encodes CASSLRGRVSEQYF.

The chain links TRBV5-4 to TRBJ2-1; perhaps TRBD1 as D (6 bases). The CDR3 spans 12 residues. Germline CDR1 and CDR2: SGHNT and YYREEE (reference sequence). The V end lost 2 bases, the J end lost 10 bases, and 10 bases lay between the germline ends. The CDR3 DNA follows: TGTGCCAGCAGCTTTGTAGGGGGAGAGCAGTTCTTC. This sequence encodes CASSFVGGEQFF.

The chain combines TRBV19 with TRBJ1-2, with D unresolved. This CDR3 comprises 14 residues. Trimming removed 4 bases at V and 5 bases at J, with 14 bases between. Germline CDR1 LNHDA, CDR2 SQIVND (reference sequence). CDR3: CASSSPTIGYGYTF. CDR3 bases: TGTGCCAGTAGTAGCCCGACTATAGGGTATGGCTACACCTTC.

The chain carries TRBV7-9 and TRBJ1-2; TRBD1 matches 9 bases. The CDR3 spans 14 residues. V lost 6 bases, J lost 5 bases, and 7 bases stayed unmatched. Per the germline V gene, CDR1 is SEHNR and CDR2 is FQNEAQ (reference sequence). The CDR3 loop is CASRRDRAGYGYTF. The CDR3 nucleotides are TGTGCCAGCAGAAGGGACAGGGCGGGATATGGCTACACCTTC.

CDR3 nucleotides: TGTGCCAGCAGTGTCCAGATTAATAGCAATCAGCCCCAGCATTTT. Protein sequence: CASSVQINSNQPQHF. The chain has TRBV6-1 and TRBJ1-5; D is unresolved. CDR3 size: 15 residues. Germline CDR1 and CDR2: MNHNS and SASEGT. Between the trimmed V and J ends, which lost 4 bases and 0 bases, there was a span of 10 bases.

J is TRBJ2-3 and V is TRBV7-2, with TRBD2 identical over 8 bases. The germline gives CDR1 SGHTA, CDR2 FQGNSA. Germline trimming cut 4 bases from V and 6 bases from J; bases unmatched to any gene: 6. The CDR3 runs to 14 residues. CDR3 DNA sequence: TGTGCCAGCAGCTCCACGGGGGGGTGGGATACGCAGTATTTT. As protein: CASSSTGGWDTQYF.

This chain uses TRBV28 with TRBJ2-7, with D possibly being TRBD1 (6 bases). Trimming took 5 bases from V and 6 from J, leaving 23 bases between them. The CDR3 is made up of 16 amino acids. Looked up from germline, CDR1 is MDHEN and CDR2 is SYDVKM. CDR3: CASSASDSDVAREQYF. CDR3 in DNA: TGTGCCAGCAGTGCCTCGGACAGCGATGTAGCTCGCGAGCAGTACTTC.

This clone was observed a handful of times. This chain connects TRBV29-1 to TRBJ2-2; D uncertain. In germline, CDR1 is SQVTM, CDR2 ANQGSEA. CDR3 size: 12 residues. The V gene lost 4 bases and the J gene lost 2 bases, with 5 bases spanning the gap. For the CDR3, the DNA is TGCAGCGTTGCTAAAAACACCGGGGAGCTGTTTTTT. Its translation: CSVAKNTGELFF.

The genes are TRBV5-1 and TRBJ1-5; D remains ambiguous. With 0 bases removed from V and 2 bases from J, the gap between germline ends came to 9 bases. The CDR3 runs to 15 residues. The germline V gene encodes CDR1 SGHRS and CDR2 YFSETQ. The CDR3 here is CASSLEGVGNQPQHF. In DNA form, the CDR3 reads TGCGCCAGCAGCTTGGAGGGAGTTGGCAATCAGCCCCAGCATTTT.

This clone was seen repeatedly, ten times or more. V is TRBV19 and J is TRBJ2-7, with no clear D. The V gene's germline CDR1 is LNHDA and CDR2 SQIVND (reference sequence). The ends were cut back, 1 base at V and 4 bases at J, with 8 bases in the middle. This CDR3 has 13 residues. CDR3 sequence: CASSIGAGYEQYF. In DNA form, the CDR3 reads TGTGCCAGTAGTATAGGGGCAGGTTACGAGCAGTACTTC.

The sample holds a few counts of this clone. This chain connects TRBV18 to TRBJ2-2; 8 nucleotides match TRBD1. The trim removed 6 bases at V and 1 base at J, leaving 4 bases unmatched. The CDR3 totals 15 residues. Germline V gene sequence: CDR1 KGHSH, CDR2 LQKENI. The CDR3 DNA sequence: TGTGCCAGCTCTGCCGGGACAGGGAACACCGGGGAGCTGTTTTTT. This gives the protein CASSAGTGNTGELFF.